Included here is one T cell receptor beta chain sequence, with context. Assay: immunoSEQ multiplex PCR; the TCRdb copy retains only in-frame clones and omits some. The sample holds about 180,000 clones, roughly 85% seen once. The data were obtained in a study of blood T cell repertoires in COVID-19. Study-wide context: Collection of acute and convalescent COVID-19 samples took place in the United States, Italy and Spain.

Enrolled through a virtual design, the participants were between roughly 18 and 90 years of age and came from under 25 US areas. Cohorts were based on clinical histories the participants reported. Sample: PBMCs or T cells enriched from blood (not recorded which). This TCR was recovered from a woman under 30 who had recovered from COVID-19.

The CDR3 region is CASSVDRVMQPQHF. The CDR3 nucleotides are TGTGCCAGCAGCGTAGATCGGGTGATGCAGCCCCAGCATTTT. J is TRBJ1-5 and V is TRBV9; D not certain. From germline, CDR1 is SGDLS and CDR2 YYNGEE. The V end lost 0 bases, the J end lost 7 bases, and 11 bases lay between the germline ends. This CDR3 has 14 residues.